The 8 T cell receptor beta chains below all came from one sample that was sequenced in a study of cytomegalovirus exposure and HLA in healthy donors. PCR employed 60 Vbeta and 13 Jbeta primers. Here immunoSEQ multiplex PCR was the method, and the copy in TCRdb shows in-frame clones only, minus some. In the table there are around 100,000 clones, about 70% of which are singletons. Sequencing was carried out using PBMCs. These receptors were taken from a woman aged 25 to 39 in good health and CMV-seronegative.

The chain uses TRBV9 and TRBJ1-1; the D gene is possibly TRBD1 (6 bases). V dropped 2 bases and J dropped 8 bases, with 13 bases sitting between them. There are 13 residues in the CDR3. Germline V lookup: CDR1 SGDLS, CDR2 YYNGEE. CDR3 bases: TGTGCCAGCAGCGTTATCGGGACATTCGAAGCTTTCTTT. It encodes CASSVIGTFEAFF.

This clone was found a few times. V and J are TRBV19 and TRBJ2-3; 11 nucleotides align to TRBD2. Trimming at V came to 5 bases and at J to 5 bases, leaving 6 bases not matched to a gene. The CDR3 is 15 residues long. Germline loops: CDR1 LNHDA, CDR2 SQIVND (reference sequence). CDR3 sequence reads: CASSVTSGTVDTQYF. The DNA of the CDR3 is TGTGCCAGTAGTGTGACTAGCGGGACGGTAGATACGCAGTATTTT.

This clone was seen repeatedly, ten times or more. CDR3 in amino acids: CSVEDWPNTEAFF. The CDR3 coding sequence is TGCAGCGTTGAAGATTGGCCGAACACTGAAGCTTTCTTT. The rearrangement uses TRBV29-1 and TRBJ1-1, with D unclear. V lost 0 bases to trimming and J lost 1 base, with 6 bases between them. Germline V lookup: CDR1 SQVTM, CDR2 ANQGSEA. The CDR3 is made up of 13 amino acids.

The V and J genes are TRBV25-1 and TRBJ2-2; weak D call: TRBD1 (6 bases). Germline V gene sequence: CDR1 MGHDK, CDR2 SYGVNS. This CDR3 is built from 14 residues. The ends were cut back, 5 bases at V and 5 bases at J, with 12 bases in the middle. CDR3: CASSSTGWTGELFF. The DNA for the CDR3 is TGTGCCAGCAGTAGTACAGGGTGGACCGGGGAGCTGTTTTTT.

The rearrangement uses TRBV27 and TRBJ1-1; possible D gene TRBD1, 6 bases. This CDR3 is built from 14 residues. Germline V CDR1 and CDR2: MNHEY, SMNVEV (reference sequence). V was clipped by 2 bases and J by 1 base, with 8 bases between them. The CDR3 spells CASSLATGNTEAFF. The CDR3, as DNA: TGTGCCAGCAGTTTAGCGACAGGGAACACTGAAGCTTTCTTT.

The CDR3 sequence is CASSQGSGQRNTIYF. The CDR3 DNA sequence: TGCGCCAGCAGCCAAGGGTCGGGACAGCGAAACACCATATATTTT. The V gene is TRBV4-1, the J gene TRBJ1-3, with TRBD1 matching over 7 bases. In germline, CDR1 is MGHRA, CDR2 YSYEKL. The CDR3 is 15 residues long. With V trimmed by 1 base and J by 5 bases, 5 bases remained unmatched.

The genes are TRBV2 and TRBJ1-4; 7 nucleotides match TRBD1. Germline V gene sequence: CDR1 SNHLY, CDR2 FYNNEI. The ends lost 5 bases at V and 10 bases at J; junction bases unmatched: 13. The CDR3 consists of 15 residues. The CDR3 sequence is CASSFTGVGIRKLFF. For the CDR3, the DNA is TGTGCCAGCAGTTTCACAGGGGTGGGGATTCGAAAACTGTTTTTT.

The chain has TRBV6-5 and TRBJ1-1; D perhaps matches TRBD1 (5 bases). This CDR3 spans 15 amino acids. Germline loops: CDR1 MNHEY, CDR2 SVGAGI. Trimming took off 10 bases at V and 8 bases at J, with 26 bases between the two ends. The DNA for the CDR3 is TGTGCCACCAAGTTATCGGGGGGGATAGGGAGAGAAGCTTTCTTT. It specifies CATKLSGGIGREAFF.